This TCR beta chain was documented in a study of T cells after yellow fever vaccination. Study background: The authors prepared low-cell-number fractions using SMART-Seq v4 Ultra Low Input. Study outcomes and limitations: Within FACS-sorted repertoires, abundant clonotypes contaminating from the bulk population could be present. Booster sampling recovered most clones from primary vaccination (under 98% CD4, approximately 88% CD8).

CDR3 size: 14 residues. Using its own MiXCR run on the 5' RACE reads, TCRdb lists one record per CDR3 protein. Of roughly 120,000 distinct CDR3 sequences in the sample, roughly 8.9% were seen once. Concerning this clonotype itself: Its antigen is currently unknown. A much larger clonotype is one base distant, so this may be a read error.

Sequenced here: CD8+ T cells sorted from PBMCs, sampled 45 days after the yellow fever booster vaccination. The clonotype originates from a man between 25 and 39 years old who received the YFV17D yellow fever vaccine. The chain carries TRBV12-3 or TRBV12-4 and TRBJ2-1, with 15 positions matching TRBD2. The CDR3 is CTSTGLAGGSEQFF. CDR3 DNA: TGTACCAGCACCGGACTAGCGGGAGGGAGTGAGCAGTTCTTC.